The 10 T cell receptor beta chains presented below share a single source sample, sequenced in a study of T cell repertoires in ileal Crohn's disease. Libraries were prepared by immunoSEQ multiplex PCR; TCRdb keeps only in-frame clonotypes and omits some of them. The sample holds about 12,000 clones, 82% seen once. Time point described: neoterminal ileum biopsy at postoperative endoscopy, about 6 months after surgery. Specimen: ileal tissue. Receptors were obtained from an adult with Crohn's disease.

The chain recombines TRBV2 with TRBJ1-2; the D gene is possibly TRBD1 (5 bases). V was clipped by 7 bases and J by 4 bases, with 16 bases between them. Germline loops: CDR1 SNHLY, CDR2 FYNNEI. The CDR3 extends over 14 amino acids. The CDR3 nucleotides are TGTGCCAGCACCAGAGCGAAGGGGTCCTATGGCTACACCTTC. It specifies CASTRAKGSYGYTF.

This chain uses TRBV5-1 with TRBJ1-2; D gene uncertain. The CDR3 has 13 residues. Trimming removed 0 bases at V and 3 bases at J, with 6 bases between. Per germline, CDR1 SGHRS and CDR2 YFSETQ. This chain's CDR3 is CASSLGLYYGYTF. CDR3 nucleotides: TGCGCCAGCAGCTTGGGGCTGTACTATGGCTACACCTTC.

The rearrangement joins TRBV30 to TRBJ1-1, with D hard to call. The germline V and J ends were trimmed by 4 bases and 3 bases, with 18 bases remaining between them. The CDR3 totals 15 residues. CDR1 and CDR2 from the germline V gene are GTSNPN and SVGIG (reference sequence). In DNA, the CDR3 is TGTGCCTGGACTTACCTGGACGGGAGCCACACTGAAGCTTTCTTT. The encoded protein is CAWTYLDGSHTEAFF.

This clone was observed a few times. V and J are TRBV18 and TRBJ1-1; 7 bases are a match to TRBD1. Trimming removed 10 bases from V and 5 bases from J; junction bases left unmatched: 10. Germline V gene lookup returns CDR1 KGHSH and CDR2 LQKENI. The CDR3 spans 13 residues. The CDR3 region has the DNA TGTGCCACCCAAGGGGGCGCGCAAACTGAAGCTTTCTTT. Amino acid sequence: CATQGGAQTEAFF.

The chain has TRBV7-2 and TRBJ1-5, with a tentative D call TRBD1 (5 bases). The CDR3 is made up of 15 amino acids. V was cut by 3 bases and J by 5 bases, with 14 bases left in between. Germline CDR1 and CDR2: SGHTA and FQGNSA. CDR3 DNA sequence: TGTGCCAGCAGCTTCTGGGGGGGAAGGGATCAGCCCCAGCATTTT. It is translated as CASSFWGGRDQPQHF.

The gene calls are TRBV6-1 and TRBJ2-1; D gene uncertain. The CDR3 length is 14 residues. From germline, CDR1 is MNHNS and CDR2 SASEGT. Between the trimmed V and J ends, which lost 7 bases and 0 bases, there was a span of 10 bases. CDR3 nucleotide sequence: TGTGCCAGCAATGACTGGAGCTCCTACAATGAGCAGTTCTTC. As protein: CASNDWSSYNEQFF.

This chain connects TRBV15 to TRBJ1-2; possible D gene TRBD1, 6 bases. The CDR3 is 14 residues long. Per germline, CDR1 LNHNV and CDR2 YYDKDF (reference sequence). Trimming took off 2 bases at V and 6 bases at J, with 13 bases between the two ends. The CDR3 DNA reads TGTGCCACCAGCAGAACGGGGGGCTTTGATGGCTACACCTTC. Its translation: CATSRTGGFDGYTF. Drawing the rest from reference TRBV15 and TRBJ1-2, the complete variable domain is DAMVIQNPRYQVTQFGKPVTLSCSQTLNHNVMYWYQQKSSQAPKLLFHYYDKDFNNEADTPDNFQSRRPNTSFCFLDIRSPGLGDTAMYLCATSRTGGFDGYTFGSGTRLTVV.

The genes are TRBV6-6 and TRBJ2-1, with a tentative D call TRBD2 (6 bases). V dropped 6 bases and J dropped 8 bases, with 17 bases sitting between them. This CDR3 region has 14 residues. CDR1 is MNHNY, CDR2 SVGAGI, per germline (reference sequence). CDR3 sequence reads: CASRRLASVDEQFF. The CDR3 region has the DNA TGTGCCAGCAGACGGCTAGCGTCTGTGGATGAGCAGTTCTTC.

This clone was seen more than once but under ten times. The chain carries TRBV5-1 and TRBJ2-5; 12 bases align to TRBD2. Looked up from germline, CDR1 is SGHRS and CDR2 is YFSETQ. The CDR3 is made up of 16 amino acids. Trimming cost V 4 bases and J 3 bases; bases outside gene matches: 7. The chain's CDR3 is CASSTFLAGGEETQYF. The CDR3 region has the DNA TGCGCCAGCAGCACCTTTCTAGCGGGAGGGGAAGAGACCCAGTACTTC.

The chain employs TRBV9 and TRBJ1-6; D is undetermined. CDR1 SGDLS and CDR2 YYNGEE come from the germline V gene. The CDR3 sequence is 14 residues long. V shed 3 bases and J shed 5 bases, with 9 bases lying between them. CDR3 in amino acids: CASSASGNNSPLHF. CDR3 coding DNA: TGTGCCAGCAGCGCATCCGGGAATAATTCACCCCTCCACTTT.